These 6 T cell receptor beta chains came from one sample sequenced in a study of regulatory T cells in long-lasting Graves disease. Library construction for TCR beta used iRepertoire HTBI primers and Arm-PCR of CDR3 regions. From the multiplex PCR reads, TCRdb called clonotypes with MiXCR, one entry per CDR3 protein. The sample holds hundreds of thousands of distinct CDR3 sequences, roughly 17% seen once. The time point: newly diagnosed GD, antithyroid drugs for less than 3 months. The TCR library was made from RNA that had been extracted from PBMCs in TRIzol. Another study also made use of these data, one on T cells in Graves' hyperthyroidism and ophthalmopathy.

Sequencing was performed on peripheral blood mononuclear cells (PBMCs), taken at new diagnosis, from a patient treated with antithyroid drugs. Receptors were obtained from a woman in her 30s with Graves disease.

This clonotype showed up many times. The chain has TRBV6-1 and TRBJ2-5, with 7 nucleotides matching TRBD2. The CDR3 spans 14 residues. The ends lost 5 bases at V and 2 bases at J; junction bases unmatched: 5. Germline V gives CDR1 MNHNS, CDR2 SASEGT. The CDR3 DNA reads TGTGCCAGCAGTCTACTAGCGCTACAAGAGACCCAGTACTTC. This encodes CASSLLALQETQYF.

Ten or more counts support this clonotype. CDR3 sequence reads: CASNGLADEQFF. The CDR3 DNA reads as TGTGCCAGCAATGGACTAGCGGATGAGCAGTTCTTC. The V gene is TRBV6-1, the J gene TRBJ2-1; 10 positions match TRBD2. The CDR3 length is 12 residues. CDR1 is MNHNS, CDR2 SASEGT, per germline. V lost 7 bases and J lost 8; bases outside the gene matches: 2.

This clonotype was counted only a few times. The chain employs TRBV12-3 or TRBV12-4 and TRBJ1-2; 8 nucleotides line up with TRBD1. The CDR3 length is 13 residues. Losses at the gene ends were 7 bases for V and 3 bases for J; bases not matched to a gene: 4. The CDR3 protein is CASTKQGDYGYTF. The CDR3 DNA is TGTGCCAGCACTAAACAGGGGGACTATGGCTACACCTTC.

CDR3 sequence: CASSYSLAGVQNEQFF. Here the CDR3 DNA reads TGTGCCAGCAGTTACTCCCTGGCGGGAGTACAAAATGAGCAGTTCTTC. The chain carries TRBV11-1 and TRBJ2-1; 7 bases match TRBD2. The CDR3 runs 16 residues. Germline-derived CDR1 and CDR2 are SGHAT and FQDESV (reference sequence). The V segment lost 6 bases and the J segment 7 bases; nucleotides outside the gene matches: 15.

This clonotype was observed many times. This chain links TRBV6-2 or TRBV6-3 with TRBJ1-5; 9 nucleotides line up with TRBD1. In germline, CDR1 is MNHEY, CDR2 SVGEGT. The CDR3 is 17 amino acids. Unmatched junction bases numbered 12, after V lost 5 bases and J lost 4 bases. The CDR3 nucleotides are TGTGCCAGCAGTCCGGAAGCCCGGGACAGGGTAAATCAGCCCCAGCATTTT. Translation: CASSPEARDRVNQPQHF.

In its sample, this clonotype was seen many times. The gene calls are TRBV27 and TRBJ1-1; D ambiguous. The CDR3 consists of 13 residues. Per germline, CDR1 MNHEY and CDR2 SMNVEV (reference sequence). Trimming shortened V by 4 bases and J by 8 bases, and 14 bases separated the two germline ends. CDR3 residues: CASSSPPGSEAFF. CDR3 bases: TGTGCCAGCAGTTCACCCCCGGGATCAGAAGCTTTCTTT.